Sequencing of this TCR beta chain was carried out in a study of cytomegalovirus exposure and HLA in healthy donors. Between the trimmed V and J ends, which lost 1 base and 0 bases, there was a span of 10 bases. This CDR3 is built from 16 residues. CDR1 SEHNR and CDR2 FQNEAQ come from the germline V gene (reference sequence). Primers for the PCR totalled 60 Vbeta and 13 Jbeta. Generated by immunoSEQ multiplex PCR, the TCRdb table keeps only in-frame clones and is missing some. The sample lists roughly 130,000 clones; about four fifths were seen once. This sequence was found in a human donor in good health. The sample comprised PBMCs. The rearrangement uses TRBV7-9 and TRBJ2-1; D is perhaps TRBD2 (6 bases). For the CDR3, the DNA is TGTGCCAGCAGCTTAGGGGCCGGGGGCTCCTACAATGAGCAGTTCTTC. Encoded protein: CASSLGAGGSYNEQFF.